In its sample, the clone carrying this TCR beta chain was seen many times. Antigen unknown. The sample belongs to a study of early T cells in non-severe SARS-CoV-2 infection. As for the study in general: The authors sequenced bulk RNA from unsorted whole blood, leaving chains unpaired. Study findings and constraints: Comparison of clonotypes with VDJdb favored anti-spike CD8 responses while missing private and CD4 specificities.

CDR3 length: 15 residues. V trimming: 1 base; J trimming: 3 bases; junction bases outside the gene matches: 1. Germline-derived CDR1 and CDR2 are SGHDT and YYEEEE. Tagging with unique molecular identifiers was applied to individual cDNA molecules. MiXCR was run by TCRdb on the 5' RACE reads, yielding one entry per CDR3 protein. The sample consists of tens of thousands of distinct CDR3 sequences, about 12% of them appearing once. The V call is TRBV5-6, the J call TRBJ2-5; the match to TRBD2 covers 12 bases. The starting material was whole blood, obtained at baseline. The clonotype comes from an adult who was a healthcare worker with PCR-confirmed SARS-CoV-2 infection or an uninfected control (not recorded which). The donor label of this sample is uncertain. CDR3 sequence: CASSLRLAGEETQYF. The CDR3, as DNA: TGTGCCAGCAGCTTGCGACTAGCGGGGGAAGAGACCCAGTACTTC. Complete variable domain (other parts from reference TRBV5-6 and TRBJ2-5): DAGVTQSPTHLIKTRGQQVTLRCSPKSGHDTVSWYQQALGQGPQFIFQYYEEEERQRGNFPDRFSGHQFPNYSSELNVNALLLGDSALYLCASSLRLAGEETQYFGPGTRLLVL.